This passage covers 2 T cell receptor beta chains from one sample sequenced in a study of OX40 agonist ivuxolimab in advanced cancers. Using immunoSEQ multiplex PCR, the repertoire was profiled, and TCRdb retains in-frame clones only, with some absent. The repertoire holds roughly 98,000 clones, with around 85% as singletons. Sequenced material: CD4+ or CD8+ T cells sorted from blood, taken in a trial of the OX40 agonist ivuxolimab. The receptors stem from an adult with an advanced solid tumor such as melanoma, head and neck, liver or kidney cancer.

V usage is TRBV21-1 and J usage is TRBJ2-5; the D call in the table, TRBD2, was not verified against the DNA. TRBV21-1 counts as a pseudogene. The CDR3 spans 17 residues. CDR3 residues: CASSSRRAGGQQETQYF. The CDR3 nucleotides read TGTGCCAGCAGCTCACGTAGAGCGGGGGGTCAACAAGAGACCCAGTACTTC.

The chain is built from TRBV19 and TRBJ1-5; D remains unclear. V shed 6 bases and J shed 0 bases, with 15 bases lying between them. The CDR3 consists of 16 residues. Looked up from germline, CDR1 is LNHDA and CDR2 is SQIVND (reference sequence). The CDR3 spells CASSGLSQYSNQPQHF. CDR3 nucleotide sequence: TGTGCCAGTAGCGGCCTCTCCCAATATAGCAATCAGCCCCAGCATTTT.